The 4 T cell receptor beta chains in this list originate from one sample, sequenced in a study of T cells after yellow fever vaccination. TCRdb ran MiXCR on the 5' RACE reads and lists one entry per CDR3 protein. The sample consists of about 47,000 distinct CDR3 sequences, roughly 7.5% of them appearing once. Sample: CD8+ T cells sorted from PBMCs, taken roughly 14 days after the first yellow fever vaccination. All receptors come from a man between 18 and 29 years old who received the YFV17D yellow fever vaccine.

This rearrangement joins TRBV2 to TRBJ2-7; 9 positions agree with TRBD1. This CDR3 comprises 13 residues. V lost 5 bases, J lost 3 bases, and 2 bases stayed unmatched. Germline CDR1 SNHLY, CDR2 FYNNEI. The CDR3 protein is CASSTGQGYEQYF. In DNA form, the CDR3 reads TGTGCCAGCAGTACGGGACAGGGCTACGAGCAGTACTTC.

In its sample, this clonotype was seen many times. The chain carries TRBV12-5 and TRBJ2-2; perhaps TRBD2 as D (5 bases). The germline V and J ends were trimmed by 7 bases and 5 bases, with 20 bases remaining between them. This CDR3 spans 16 amino acids. Germline CDR1 and CDR2: LGHNT and FRNRAP. The CDR3 region is CASALEGGQRTGELFF. As DNA, the CDR3 is TGTGCTAGTGCCTTGGAAGGCGGGCAGAGGACCGGGGAGCTGTTTTTT.

This clonotype was seen repeatedly, ten times or more. The CDR3 protein is CASSQETSTDTQYF. CDR3 nucleotides: TGTGCCAGCAGCCAAGAGACTAGCACAGATACGCAGTATTTT. V is TRBV3-1 and J is TRBJ2-3; D remains ambiguous. This CDR3 has 14 amino acids. The V gene's germline CDR1 is LGHDT and CDR2 YNNKEL (reference sequence). V dropped 0 bases and J dropped 0 bases, with 4 bases sitting between them.

This clonotype was seen repeatedly, ten times or more. The chain combines TRBV7-2 with TRBJ1-1; D uncertain. This CDR3 contains 14 residues. Germline CDR1 and CDR2: SGHTA and FQGNSA. V dropped 3 bases and J dropped 1 base, with 9 bases sitting between them. CDR3: CASSLLRANTEAFF. The CDR3 bases are TGTGCCAGCAGCTTGTTAAGAGCGAACACTGAAGCTTTCTTT.